This T cell receptor beta chain was captured in a study of cytotoxic CD8 clonotypes in ibrutinib-treated CLL. The protocol was immunoSEQ multiplex PCR, while the TCRdb copy is restricted to in-frame clones and leaves out a portion. The sample gives about 200,000 clones, more than 75% of which show up once; about an eighth is in the top ten. This CDR3 has 14 residues. V lost 3 bases to trimming and J lost 0 bases, with 7 bases between them. In germline, CDR1 is KGHSH, CDR2 LQKENI. This sequence was found in a human donor with chronic lymphocytic leukemia. The genes are TRBV18 and TRBJ2-3; tentatively, D is TRBD1 or TRBD2 (5 bases each). The specimen comprised PBMCs, sampled after 12 months of ibrutinib treatment. The CDR3 loop reads CASSPRDSTDTQYF. CDR3 in DNA: TGTGCCAGCTCACCCCGGGACAGCACAGATACGCAGTATTTT. Full variable domain (remainder filled in from reference TRBV18 and TRBJ2-3): NAGVMQNPRHLVRRRGQEARLRCSPMKGHSHVYWYRQLPEEGLKFMVYLQKENIIDESGMPKERFSAEFPKEGPSILRIQQVVRGDSAAYFCASSPRDSTDTQYFGPGTRLTVL.